The 25 T cell receptor beta chains below were found in one sample sequenced in a study of shared clonotypes between healthy human individuals. Using immunoSEQ multiplex PCR, the repertoire was profiled, and TCRdb retains in-frame clones only, with some absent. Of about 980,000 clones in the sample, around 80% are singletons; the top ten hold about 1.5%. The sequenced material came from memory CD4+ T cells sorted from blood. Subset reported: CD45RA-negative fraction. The origin of the receptors is a man in his late teens or twenties in good health.

The V gene is TRBV27, the J gene TRBJ2-7, with a tentative D call TRBD2 (6 bases). Germline values: CDR1 MNHEY, CDR2 SMNVEV (reference sequence). Deletions cut 6 bases from V and 6 bases from J, with 18 bases between. The length of the CDR3 is 14 residues. This chain's CDR3 is CASRLGGAAGEQYF. CDR3 bases: TGTGCCAGCAGATTAGGAGGGGCGGCGGGCGAGCAGTACTTC.

The V and J genes are TRBV6-1 and TRBJ1-5; TRBD1 is a possible D gene (5 bases). The CDR3 totals 13 residues. Germline-derived CDR1 and CDR2 are MNHNS and SASEGT. Trimming stripped 4 bases from V and 3 bases from J, with 7 bases between. CDR3 sequence reads: CASSAGHNQPQHF. In DNA form, the CDR3 reads TGTGCCAGCAGTGCGGGGCACAATCAGCCCCAGCATTTT.

The chain recombines TRBV30 with TRBJ2-5; D is unclear. Germline lookup yields CDR1 GTSNPN and CDR2 SVGIG (reference sequence). The CDR3 is 14 amino acids. V was cut by 4 bases and J by 1 base, with 13 bases left in between. CDR3 bases: TGTGCCTGGACGAAAGGCTTTACCCAAGAGACCCAGTACTTC. Its translation is CAWTKGFTQETQYF.

The rearrangement joins TRBV7-4 to TRBJ1-5, with a tentative D call TRBD1 (5 bases). CDR1 is SGHVT, CDR2 SQSDAQ, per germline. Trimming removed 2 bases at V and 4 bases at J, with 12 bases between. CDR3 length equals 15 residues. This CDR3 reads CASSLWGEVNQPQHF. The CDR3 nucleotides read TGTGCCAGCAGCTTATGGGGGGAGGTGAATCAGCCCCAGCATTTT.

This chain links TRBV5-1 with TRBJ2-7; 7 bases are a match to TRBD1. Per germline, CDR1 SGHRS and CDR2 YFSETQ. V was pared by 0 bases and J by 7 bases, with 7 bases of the junction left unmatched. This CDR3 spans 14 amino acids. The chain's CDR3 is CASSLEGGTAEQYF. The CDR3 nucleotides are TGCGCCAGCAGCTTGGAAGGGGGCACGGCTGAGCAGTACTTC.

This clone was detected only once. V is TRBV19 and J is TRBJ1-5, with 7 bases identical to TRBD1. Per germline, CDR1 LNHDA and CDR2 SQIVND (reference sequence). The trim removed 3 bases at V and 4 bases at J, leaving 3 bases unmatched. The CDR3 is 14 residues long. The CDR3 spells CASSIKQGNQPQHF. The CDR3 DNA is TGTGCCAGTAGTATTAAACAGGGGAATCAGCCCCAGCATTTT.

The CDR3 reads CASSAGATAGTGELFF. The CDR3 DNA sequence: TGCGCCAGCAGCGCCGGGGCCACAGCGGGTACCGGGGAGCTGTTTTTT. This chain uses TRBV5-1 with TRBJ2-2, with a tentative D call TRBD2 (6 bases). Trimming removed 4 bases at V and 5 bases at J, with 18 bases between. Germline V gives CDR1 SGHRS, CDR2 YFSETQ. The CDR3 runs 16 residues.

Regarding this clone: The sample carries other DNA sequences with the same CDR3. The chain links TRBV5-4 to TRBJ2-2, with D maybe TRBD2 (6 bases). The CDR3 totals 14 residues. Trimming removed 4 bases at V and 1 base at J, with 8 bases between. Germline-derived CDR1 and CDR2 are SGHNT and YYREEE (reference sequence). The CDR3 DNA reads as TGTGCCAGCAGCCCCGGGGGGAACACCGGGGAGCTGTTTTTT. This gives the protein CASSPGGNTGELFF.

The gene calls are TRBV7-9 and TRBJ2-5; D gene ambiguous. The V gene lost 2 bases and the J gene lost 5 bases, with 6 bases spanning the gap. The CDR3 runs to 12 residues. Germline V CDR1 and CDR2: SEHNR, FQNEAQ (reference sequence). The CDR3 DNA follows: TGTGCCAGCAGCTTAATCTTTGAGACCCAGTACTTC. Protein sequence: CASSLIFETQYF. The full variable domain, in which reference TRBV7-9 and TRBJ2-5 provide the parts outside the CDR3, is DTGVSQNPRHKITKRGQNVTFRCDPISEHNRLYWYRQTLGQGPEFLTYFQNEAQLEKSRLLSDRFSAERPKGSFSTLEIQRTEQGDSAMYLCASSLIFETQYFGPGTRLLVL.

The rearrangement links TRBV29-1 to TRBJ2-5, with 9 bases that match TRBD2. Trimming at V came to 4 bases and at J to 1 base, leaving 4 bases not matched to a gene. The CDR3 consists of 14 residues. The germline CDR1 and CDR2 sequences are SQVTM and ANQGSEA. The CDR3 protein is CSVGGGRAQETQYF. DNA of the CDR3: TGCAGCGTTGGTGGCGGGAGGGCCCAAGAGACCCAGTACTTC. Drawing the rest from reference TRBV29-1 and TRBJ2-5, the complete variable domain is SAVISQKPSRDICQRGTSLTIQCQVDSQVTMMFWYRQQPGQSLTLIATANQGSEATYESGFVIDKFPISRPNLTFSTLTVSNMSPEDSSIYLCSVGGGRAQETQYFGPGTRLLVL.

This rearrangement joins TRBV9 to TRBJ2-3; 14 nucleotides agree with TRBD2. This CDR3 has 18 residues. The V gene's germline CDR1 is SGDLS and CDR2 YYNGEE. V lost 5 bases, J lost 5 bases, and 13 bases stayed unmatched. CDR3 residues: CASSQTSGGAPVQDTQYF. DNA of the CDR3: TGTGCCAGCAGTCAGACTAGCGGGGGGGCCCCGGTACAAGATACGCAGTATTTT.

This clone occurred once. The J gene is TRBJ2-5, the V gene TRBV30; D possibly corresponds to TRBD1 (6 bases). The CDR3 has 16 residues. Germline CDR1 GTSNPN, CDR2 SVGIG (reference sequence). V was pared by 0 bases and J by 2 bases, with 16 bases between. The CDR3 DNA reads TGTGCCTGGAGTGTAGGGTCAGTCAGGGGTCAAGAGACCCAGTACTTC. Residues: CAWSVGSVRGQETQYF.

This chain uses TRBV28 with TRBJ1-2; no definite D call. The V and J ends lost 6 bases and 6 bases respectively, with 20 bases between them. Germline CDR1 MDHEN, CDR2 SYDVKM. The CDR3 totals 15 residues. Here the CDR3 DNA reads TGTGCCAGCAGCAGCCCACGGGTAGGAGCTAATGGCTACACCTTC. Protein product: CASSSPRVGANGYTF.

The chain combines TRBV7-2 with TRBJ2-7; no clear D. This CDR3 is built from 13 residues. Trimming shortened V by 2 bases and J by 4 bases, and 9 bases separated the two germline ends. CDR1 and CDR2 (germline): SGHTA, FQGNSA. In DNA form, the CDR3 reads TGTGCCAGCAGCTTACGTCCGGCATACGAGCAGTACTTC. This codes for CASSLRPAYEQYF.

This chain joins TRBV7-8 and TRBJ2-2; D uncertain. Trimming stripped 5 bases from V and 7 bases from J, with 5 bases between. The V gene's germline CDR1 is SGHVS and CDR2 FQNEAQ. This CDR3 spans 11 amino acids. CDR3 protein: CASSAFGELFF. The CDR3 DNA reads as TGTGCCAGCAGCGCCTTCGGGGAGCTGTTTTTT.

V usage is TRBV2 and J usage is TRBJ2-3; 9 bases fit TRBD1. This CDR3 is built from 14 residues. Germline values: CDR1 SNHLY, CDR2 FYNNEI. After removal of 8 bases from V and 4 bases from J, the junction contained 7 bases not matched to a gene. The CDR3, as DNA: TGTGCCAGCGCGGACAGGGGTCACCCAGATACGCAGTATTTT. Amino acid sequence: CASADRGHPDTQYF.

The chain employs TRBV18 and TRBJ1-1; D is uncertain. Germline loops: CDR1 KGHSH, CDR2 LQKENI. The CDR3 extends over 17 amino acids. The ends were cut back, 0 bases at V and 5 bases at J, with 19 bases in the middle. Written as DNA, the CDR3 is TGTGCCAGCTCACCACCTTCGGTTTCGGGGAGTAAGACTGAAGCTTTCTTT. This codes for CASSPPSVSGSKTEAFF.

CDR3 sequence reads: CASSQDPGLLETQYF. CDR3 sequence (DNA): TGCGCCAGCAGCCAAGATCCGGGACTACTGGAGACCCAGTACTTC. The rearrangement links TRBV4-1 to TRBJ2-5; 7 bases map to TRBD2. The V segment lost 0 bases and the J segment 5 bases; nucleotides outside the gene matches: 6. The CDR3 consists of 15 residues. CDR1 is MGHRA, CDR2 YSYEKL, per germline.

The rearrangement joins TRBV5-4 to TRBJ2-5; the D is unclear. V gave up 3 bases and J gave up 2 bases, with 14 bases separating them. The CDR3 contains 15 residues. Germline values: CDR1 SGHNT, CDR2 YYREEE (reference sequence). The CDR3 DNA is TGTGCCAGCAGCTCAGATCCTGAGTGGCAAGAGACCCAGTACTTC. It specifies CASSSDPEWQETQYF. The complete variable domain, with remaining parts taken from reference TRBV5-4 and TRBJ2-5, reads ETGVTQSPTHLIKTRGQQVTLRCSSQSGHNTVSWYQQALGQGPQFIFQYYREEENGRGNFPPRFSGLQFPNYSSELNVNALELDDSALYLCASSSDPEWQETQYFGPGTRLLVL.

The chain is built from TRBV7-2 and TRBJ2-1; the match to TRBD2 covers 10 bases. This CDR3 spans 14 amino acids. Losses at the gene ends were 1 base for V and 9 bases for J; bases not matched to a gene: 3. From germline, CDR1 is SGHTA and CDR2 FQGNSA. The CDR3 nucleotides read TGTGCCAGCAGCTTAGGGACTAGCGGAGTTGAGCAGTTCTTC. Translation: CASSLGTSGVEQFF.

This clone has just a few counts. J is TRBJ1-2 and V is TRBV5-1; maybe TRBD1 (5 bases). Germline V CDR1 and CDR2: SGHRS, YFSETQ. The CDR3 spans 15 residues. With 0 bases removed from V and 8 bases from J, the gap between germline ends came to 17 bases. The CDR3 spells CASSLEAGQTRGYTF. The CDR3 DNA sequence: TGCGCCAGCAGCTTGGAGGCAGGGCAGACGCGAGGCTACACCTTC.

The chain combines TRBV7-3 with TRBJ2-1, with TRBD2 identical over 14 bases. V trimming: 1 base; J trimming: 12 bases; junction bases outside the gene matches: 8. From germline, CDR1 is SGHTA and CDR2 FQGTGA. CDR3 length: 16 amino acids. CDR3 DNA: TGTGCCAGCAGCTTAAGGGGACTAGCGGGGGTAGTTGGGCAGTTCTTC. As protein: CASSLRGLAGVVGQFF.

A few counts support this clone. The genes are TRBV20-1 and TRBJ2-1; D is ambiguous. Germline CDR1 reads DFQATT; CDR2 reads SNEGSKA (reference sequence). The CDR3 is made up of 11 amino acids. With 3 bases removed from V and 5 bases from J, the gap between germline ends came to 5 bases. The CDR3 protein is CSASQNNEQFF. The CDR3 bases are TGCAGTGCTAGCCAAAACAATGAGCAGTTCTTC.

V usage is TRBV15 and J usage is TRBJ2-7; D gene unclear. Trimming removed 3 bases from V and 2 bases from J, with 11 bases in between. In germline, CDR1 is LNHNV, CDR2 YYDKDF (reference sequence). This CDR3 spans 14 amino acids. In DNA, the CDR3 is TGTGCCACCAGCAGCGAAGTCGGGCCCTACGAGCAGTACTTC. Its translation is CATSSEVGPYEQYF.

The rearrangement uses TRBV7-9 and TRBJ2-5; 7 bases map to TRBD1. The germline V gene encodes CDR1 SEHNR and CDR2 FQNEAQ (reference sequence). This CDR3 comprises 17 residues. V trimming: 5 bases; J trimming: 0 bases; junction bases outside the gene matches: 12. The CDR3: CASSTGTGTVNQETQYF. The CDR3 DNA reads as TGTGCCAGCAGCACAGGGACGGGGACAGTCAACCAAGAGACCCAGTACTTC.